Each of the 27 T cell receptor beta chains below was sequenced from the same sample in a study of spatial heterogeneity in lung cancer. MiXCR was run by TCRdb on the 5' RACE reads, yielding one entry per CDR3 protein. The table records 85,000 to 100,000 distinct CDR3 sequences, approximately 12% of them present only once. Documented time point: sample taken at primary tumor resection. Without sorting, whole RNA was sequenced from tumor, nontumor lung or frozen PBMC. The source material was PBMCs, sampled at surgery. These receptors originate from a male donor with early-stage non-small cell lung cancer.

This clonotype was seen ten or more times. The gene calls are TRBV12-3 or TRBV12-4 and TRBJ2-7; 10 bases are a match to TRBD2. This CDR3 region has 14 residues. V lost 4 bases to trimming and J lost 5 bases; unmatched junction nucleotides: 5. DNA for the CDR3: TGTGCCAGCAGTTGGAGGACTAGCGGAGACGAGCAGTACTTC. Encoded protein: CASSWRTSGDEQYF.

This clonotype was detected only a few times. This chain uses TRBV4-2 with TRBJ2-3; TRBD2 aligns across 8 bases. Germline CDR1 is LGHNA and CDR2 is YNFKEQ. The CDR3 has 21 amino acids. With 0 bases clipped from V and 1 base from J, the junction kept 18 bases outside the gene matches. CDR3 nucleotide sequence: TGTGCCAGCAGCCAAGACAAGGGCAGCGGGAGTGGAAGAGGGGGCACAGATACGCAGTATTTT. The encoded protein is CASSQDKGSGSGRGGTDTQYF.

The rearrangement joins TRBV7-2 to TRBJ1-5, with D unclear. The CDR3 spans 14 residues. Germline loops: CDR1 SGHTA, CDR2 FQGNSA. V dropped 3 bases and J dropped 5 bases, with 11 bases sitting between them. CDR3 in amino acids: CASSFSQSHQPQHF. DNA for the CDR3: TGTGCCAGCAGCTTTAGTCAAAGCCATCAGCCCCAGCATTTT.

The chain joins TRBV2 to TRBJ2-1; D gene uncertain. The CDR3 consists of 13 residues. V lost 9 bases and J 3 bases, leaving 12 bases between the germline ends. Per the germline V gene, CDR1 is SNHLY and CDR2 is FYNNEI. The CDR3 loop is CASSKNIYNEQFF. Written as DNA, the CDR3 is TGTGCCAGTTCTAAGAATATCTACAATGAGCAGTTCTTC.

This clonotype was found a few times. The gene calls are TRBV20-1 and TRBJ2-3; 11 bases line up with TRBD2. J gave up 4 bases and V 2 bases, and 5 bases lay outside the gene matches. Germline CDR1 and CDR2: DFQATT and SNEGSKA (reference sequence). The CDR3 is 15 residues long. The chain's CDR3 is CSARRLAGLADTQYF. The CDR3 coding sequence is TGCAGTGCTAGAAGACTAGCGGGATTGGCAGATACGCAGTATTTT.

The chain employs TRBV21-1 and TRBJ2-1; the table gives TRBD1 as D, unverified against the DNA. TRBV21-1 is noted as a pseudogene. The CDR3 is 15 residues long. In nucleotides, the CDR3 is TGTGCCAGCAGCGACAGGGTCCCCCGCTACAATGAGCAGTTCTTC. Residues: CASSDRVPRYNEQFF.

This clonotype was observed at least ten times. The J gene is TRBJ2-7, the V gene TRBV7-9; the match to TRBD2 covers 7 bases. V shed 5 bases, J shed 1 base, and the junction held 14 bases outside the gene matches. This CDR3 has 17 amino acids. Germline loops: CDR1 SEHNR, CDR2 FQNEAQ (reference sequence). The CDR3 DNA follows: TGTGCCAGCAGCCCAGAGAGGTGGCTAGCGGATTCCTACGAGCAGTACTTC. Translating it yields CASSPERWLADSYEQYF.

At least ten counts were recorded for this clonotype. The rearrangement uses TRBV29-1 and TRBJ2-2, with D perhaps being TRBD1 or TRBD2 (6 bases each). Germline CDR1 reads SQVTM; CDR2 reads ANQGSEA. The CDR3 spans 13 residues. Trimming took off 5 bases at V and 5 bases at J, with 12 bases between the two ends. The CDR3 DNA is TGCAGCGTTAATGAGGGGGGTACCGGGGAGCTGTTTTTT. The encoded protein is CSVNEGGTGELFF.

V and J are TRBV20-1 and TRBJ2-7; TRBD2 aligns across 9 bases. With 1 base clipped from V and 3 bases from J, the junction kept 7 bases outside the gene matches. CDR3 length equals 15 residues. Germline V CDR1 and CDR2: DFQATT, SNEGSKA (reference sequence). The CDR3 nucleotides are TGCAGTGCTAGAGCTTCCCTAGCGGGGCACTACGAGCAGTACTTC. It is translated as CSARASLAGHYEQYF.

Only a few counts were recorded for this clonotype. The rearrangement uses TRBV2 and TRBJ2-2; D is ambiguous. Germline V gene lookup returns CDR1 SNHLY and CDR2 FYNNEI. This CDR3 comprises 15 residues. The V end lost 3 bases, the J end lost 2 bases, and 10 bases lay between the germline ends. The CDR3 DNA reads TGTGCCAGCAGTGAGTATAGGAGTAACACCGGGGAGCTGTTTTTT. Its translation: CASSEYRSNTGELFF.

The chain combines TRBV28 with TRBJ2-7; D is ambiguous. The length of the CDR3 is 10 residues. Trimming removed 8 bases at V and 5 bases at J, with 7 bases between. The germline CDR1 and CDR2 sequences are MDHEN and SYDVKM. The CDR3 region has the DNA TGTGCCAGCGGGCCCGACGAGCAGTACTTC. Amino acids: CASGPDEQYF. Drawing the rest from reference TRBV28 and TRBJ2-7, the complete variable domain is DVKVTQSSRYLVKRTGEKVFLECVQDMDHENMFWYRQDPGLGLRLIYFSYDVKMKEKGDIPEGYSVSREKKERFSLILESASTNQTSMYLCASGPDEQYFGPGTRLTVT.

This clonotype was seen only a few times. The CDR3 loop reads CSARGTRIDNEQFF. CDR3 nucleotide sequence: TGCAGTGCTAGGGGGACCAGGATAGACAATGAGCAGTTCTTC. This chain links TRBV20-1 with TRBJ2-1; possibly TRBD1 or TRBD2 for D (5 bases each). The germline V and J ends were trimmed by 3 bases and 5 bases, with 14 bases remaining between them. Germline V gene data show CDR1 as DFQATT and CDR2 as SNEGSKA (reference sequence). The CDR3 has 14 residues.

The chain carries TRBV9 and TRBJ2-5; D may match TRBD1 or TRBD2 (5 bases each). Per the germline V gene, CDR1 is SGDLS and CDR2 is YYNGEE. Trimming shortened V by 3 bases and J by 3 bases, and 12 bases separated the two germline ends. This CDR3 is built from 14 residues. The CDR3 coding sequence is TGTGCCAGCAGCGCGGGACGCTCCAAAGAGACCCAGTACTTC. Its translation: CASSAGRSKETQYF.

This clonotype has ten or more counts. The V call is TRBV12-3 or TRBV12-4, the J call TRBJ1-6; tentatively, D is TRBD1 (6 bases). The germline V and J ends were trimmed by 5 bases and 0 bases, with 17 bases remaining between them. The length of the CDR3 is 18 residues. The CDR3 DNA sequence: TGTGCCAGCAGTCCCGGGACATCGCACAGCTCCTATAATTCACCCCTCCACTTT. Amino acid sequence: CASSPGTSHSSYNSPLHF.

This clonotype was seen at least ten times. The chain's CDR3 is CASSQEIAGSNEQYF. The CDR3 DNA follows: TGTGCCAGCAGCCAAGAGATAGCGGGTAGTAACGAGCAGTACTTC. The V call is TRBV4-2, the J call TRBJ2-7; 7 nucleotides match TRBD2. Germline V gene sequence: CDR1 LGHNA, CDR2 YNFKEQ. The CDR3 covers 15 residues. J was trimmed by 5 bases and V by 0 bases; bases with no gene match: 7.

This clonotype was seen more than once but under ten times. The V call is TRBV20-1, the J call TRBJ1-5; D perhaps matches TRBD1 (5 bases). The CDR3 consists of 13 residues. Trimming took 3 bases from V and 5 from J, leaving 11 bases between them. Germline assignment: CDR1 DFQATT and CDR2 SNEGSKA (reference sequence). The CDR3: CSASTGPYQPQHF. The CDR3 coding sequence is TGCAGTGCTAGTACAGGCCCATATCAGCCCCAGCATTTT.

The genes are TRBV7-9 and TRBJ2-7; D uncertain. CDR1 is SEHNR, CDR2 FQNEAQ, per germline (reference sequence). Trimming cost V 5 bases and J 0 bases, with 11 bases left between them. This CDR3 has 14 residues. The CDR3 reads CASSLDGSSYEQYF. For the CDR3, the DNA is TGTGCCAGCAGCCTAGACGGAAGCTCCTACGAGCAGTACTTC. Supplemented by reference TRBV7-9 and TRBJ2-7, the full variable domain reads DTGVSQNPRHKITKRGQNVTFRCDPISEHNRLYWYRQTLGQGPEFLTYFQNEAQLEKSRLLSDRFSAERPKGSFSTLEIQRTEQGDSAMYLCASSLDGSSYEQYFGPGTRLTVT.

This clonotype was seen a handful of times. J is TRBJ2-1 and V is TRBV28, with D possibly matching TRBD1 (6 bases). The CDR3 totals 13 residues. V was trimmed by 6 bases and J by 4 bases, leaving 10 bases between them. Germline V gene sequence: CDR1 MDHEN, CDR2 SYDVKM. The CDR3, as DNA: TGTGCCAGCAGGCTGGGACAATACAATGAGCAGTTCTTC. Translating it yields CASRLGQYNEQFF.

V and J are TRBV20-1 and TRBJ1-6, with D unclear. V was pared by 8 bases and J by 8 bases, with 16 bases between. CDR1 and CDR2 from the germline V gene are DFQATT and SNEGSKA (reference sequence). There are 13 residues in the CDR3. DNA of the CDR3: TGCAGTATCGCGGGGAAGGCCTATTCACCCCTCCACTTT. Translation gives CSIAGKAYSPLHF.

This clonotype was observed a handful of times. The chain links TRBV7-2 to TRBJ2-1; 10 bases agree with TRBD2. The junction had 6 bases not matched to a gene; V was cut back by 5 bases and J by 5 bases. The CDR3 covers 15 residues. Germline V gives CDR1 SGHTA, CDR2 FQGNSA. DNA of the CDR3: TGTGCCAGCAGCAAAACTAGCGGGACCAACAATGAGCAGTTCTTC. Amino acid sequence: CASSKTSGTNNEQFF.

CDR3 amino acids: CASSSVQRQPQHF. The DNA of the CDR3 is TGTGCCAGCAGCTCGGTTCAGCGCCAGCCCCAGCATTTT. This rearrangement joins TRBV7-2 to TRBJ1-5, with D unresolved. This CDR3 has 13 amino acids. Germline V gene lookup returns CDR1 SGHTA and CDR2 FQGNSA. V was pared by 4 bases and J by 7 bases, with 11 bases between. Drawing the rest from reference TRBV7-2 and TRBJ1-5, the complete variable domain is GAGVSQSPSNKVTEKGKDVELRCDPISGHTALYWYRQSLGQGLEFLIYFQGNSAPDKSGLPSDRFSAERTGGSVSTLTIQRTQQEDSAVYLCASSSVQRQPQHFGDGTRLSIL.

This clonotype has only a few counts. V gene TRBV28 combines with J gene TRBJ1-5, with TRBD1 matching 8 bases. The junction had 6 bases not matched to a gene; V was cut back by 3 bases and J by 5 bases. The CDR3 extends over 15 amino acids. The germline V gene encodes CDR1 MDHEN and CDR2 SYDVKM. This CDR3 reads CASSFEAGGHQPQHF. CDR3 bases: TGTGCCAGCAGTTTTGAGGCAGGGGGCCATCAGCCCCAGCATTTT.

This clonotype was counted a few times. V is TRBV4-3 and J is TRBJ2-1; D might be TRBD1 (6 bases). V lost 0 bases and J lost 8, with 14 bases in between. This CDR3 has 15 residues. CDR1 and CDR2 (germline): LGHNA, YSLEER. The CDR3, as DNA: TGCGCCAGCAGCCAAGAAGGAACAGGGTGGTATGAGCAGTTCTTC. Its protein is CASSQEGTGWYEQFF.

This clonotype was picked up many times. V is TRBV7-2 and J is TRBJ2-1, with D possibly matching TRBD2 (6 bases). The V and J ends lost 3 bases and 3 bases respectively, with 12 bases between them. Germline assignment: CDR1 SGHTA and CDR2 FQGNSA. This CDR3 is 15 amino acids long. CDR3 residues: CASSLRASDYNEQFF. In DNA form, the CDR3 reads TGTGCCAGCAGCTTGCGGGCTAGCGACTACAATGAGCAGTTCTTC.

The J gene is TRBJ1-2, the V gene TRBV6-1; D is unresolved. CDR3 length equals 15 residues. V lost 1 base to trimming and J lost 0 bases, with 9 bases between them. From germline, CDR1 is MNHNS and CDR2 SASEGT. CDR3 in amino acids: CASSEGRSANYGYTF. Here the CDR3 DNA reads TGTGCCAGCAGTGAAGGCAGGAGTGCTAACTATGGCTACACCTTC.

V usage is TRBV7-9 and J usage is TRBJ1-6; D is perhaps TRBD1 (5 bases). Germline V gene data show CDR1 as SEHNR and CDR2 as FQNEAQ (reference sequence). This CDR3 region has 14 residues. V was shortened by 2 bases and J by 7 bases, with 9 bases between the two germline ends. The CDR3: CASSLSQENSPLHF. CDR3 in DNA: TGTGCCAGCAGCTTATCACAGGAGAATTCACCCCTCCACTTT.

In this sample, this clonotype turned up many times. The rearrangement uses TRBV27 and TRBJ2-4; possible D gene TRBD2, 5 bases. Germline V gives CDR1 MNHEY, CDR2 SMNVEV (reference sequence). CDR3 length equals 13 residues. V was pared by 3 bases and J by 5 bases, with 8 bases between. CDR3 loop: CASSFVGENIQYF. The CDR3 nucleotides are TGTGCCAGCAGTTTCGTCGGGGAAAACATTCAGTACTTC.